This T cell receptor (beta chain) appears in the sequencing data of a study of technical replicates of blood from several donors. Sequenced by immunoSEQ multiplex PCR; TCRdb stores in-frame clones only, minus some. The sample lists approximately 94,000 clones; about 96% were seen once. The length of the CDR3 is 14 residues. Trimming took 0 bases from V and 4 from J; bases not matched to a gene: 1. Germline V gene sequence: CDR1 SGHTA, CDR2 FQGNSA. The chain combines TRBV7-2 with TRBJ1-2, with 8 bases aligning to TRBD1. This receptor was identified in a human donor in good health. The sample consisted of T cells isolated from PBMCs. The CDR3 nucleotides are TGTGCCAGCAGCTTAGCCGGGACAGGCTATGGCTACACCTTC. This encodes CASSLAGTGYGYTF.